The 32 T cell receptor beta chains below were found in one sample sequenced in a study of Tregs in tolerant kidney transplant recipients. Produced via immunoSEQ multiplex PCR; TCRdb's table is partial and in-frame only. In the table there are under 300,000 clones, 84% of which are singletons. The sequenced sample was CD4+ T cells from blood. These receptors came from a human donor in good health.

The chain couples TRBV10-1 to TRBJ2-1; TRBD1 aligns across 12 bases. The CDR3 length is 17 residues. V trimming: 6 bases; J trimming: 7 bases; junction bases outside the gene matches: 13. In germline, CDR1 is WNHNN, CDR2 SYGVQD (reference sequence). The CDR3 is CASSAPRDRGRGNEQFF. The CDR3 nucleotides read TGCGCCAGCAGCGCCCCGAGGGACAGGGGGCGAGGGAATGAGCAGTTCTTC.

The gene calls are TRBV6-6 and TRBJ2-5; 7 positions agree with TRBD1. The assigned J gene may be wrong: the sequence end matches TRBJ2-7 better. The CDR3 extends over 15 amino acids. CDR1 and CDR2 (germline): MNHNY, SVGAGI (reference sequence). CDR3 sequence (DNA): TGTGCCAGCAGGGGCGGACAGGCCTACATCTACGAGCAGTACTTC. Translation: CASRGGQAYIYEQYF.

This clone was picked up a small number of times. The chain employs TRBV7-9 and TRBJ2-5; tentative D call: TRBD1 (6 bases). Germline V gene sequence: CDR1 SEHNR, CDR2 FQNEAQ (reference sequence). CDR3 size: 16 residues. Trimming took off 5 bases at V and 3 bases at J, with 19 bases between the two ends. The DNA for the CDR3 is TGTGCCAGCAGCCCCCCCTATAGGGGGACCGAAGAGACCCAGTACTTC. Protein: CASSPPYRGTEETQYF.

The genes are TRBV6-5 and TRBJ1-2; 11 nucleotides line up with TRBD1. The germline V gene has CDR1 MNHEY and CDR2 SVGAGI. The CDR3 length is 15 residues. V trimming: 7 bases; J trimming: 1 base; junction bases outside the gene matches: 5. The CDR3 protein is CASTDRGLNNYGYTF. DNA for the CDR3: TGTGCCAGCACGGACAGGGGGCTAAATAACTATGGCTACACCTTC.

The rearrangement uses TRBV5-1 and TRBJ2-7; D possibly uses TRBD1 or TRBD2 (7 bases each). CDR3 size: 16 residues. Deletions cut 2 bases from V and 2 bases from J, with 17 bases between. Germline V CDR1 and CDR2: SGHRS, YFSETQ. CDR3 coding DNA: TGCGCCAGCAGCTTTTCACAGGGGAGGGACGCCTACGAGCAGTACTTC. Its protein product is CASSFSQGRDAYEQYF.

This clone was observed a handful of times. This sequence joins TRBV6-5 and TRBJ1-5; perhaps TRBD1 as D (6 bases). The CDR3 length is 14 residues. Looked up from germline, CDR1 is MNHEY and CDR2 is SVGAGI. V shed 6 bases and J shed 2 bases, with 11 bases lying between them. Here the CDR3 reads CASRRAGGNQPQHF. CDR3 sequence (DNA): TGTGCCAGCAGGCGGGCAGGGGGCAATCAGCCCCAGCATTTT.

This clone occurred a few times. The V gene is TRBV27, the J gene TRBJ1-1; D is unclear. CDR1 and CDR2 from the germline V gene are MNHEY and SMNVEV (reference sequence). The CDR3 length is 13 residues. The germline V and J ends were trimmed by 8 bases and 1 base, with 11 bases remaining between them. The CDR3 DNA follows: TGTGCCAGCTACGGAAGTGGGAACACTGAAGCTTTCTTT. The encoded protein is CASYGSGNTEAFF.

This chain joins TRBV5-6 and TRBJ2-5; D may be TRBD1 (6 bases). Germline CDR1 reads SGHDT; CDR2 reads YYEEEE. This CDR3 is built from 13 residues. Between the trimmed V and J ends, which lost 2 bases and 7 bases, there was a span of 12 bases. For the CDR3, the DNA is TGTGCCAGCAGCTTTCCCAGGGGCGGGACCCAGTACTTC. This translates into CASSFPRGGTQYF.

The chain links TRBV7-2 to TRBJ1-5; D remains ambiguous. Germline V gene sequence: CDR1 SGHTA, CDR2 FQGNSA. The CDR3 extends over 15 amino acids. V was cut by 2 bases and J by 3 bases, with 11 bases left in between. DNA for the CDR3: TGTGCCAGCAGCTTAACCCGGGCCAACAATCAGCCCCAGCATTTT. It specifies CASSLTRANNQPQHF.

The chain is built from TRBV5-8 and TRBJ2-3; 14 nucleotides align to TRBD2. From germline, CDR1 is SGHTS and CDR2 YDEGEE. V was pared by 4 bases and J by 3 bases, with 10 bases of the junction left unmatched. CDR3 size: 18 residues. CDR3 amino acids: CASSISETSGRGTDTQYF. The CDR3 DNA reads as TGTGCCAGCAGCATTTCAGAGACTAGCGGGAGGGGAACAGATACGCAGTATTTT.

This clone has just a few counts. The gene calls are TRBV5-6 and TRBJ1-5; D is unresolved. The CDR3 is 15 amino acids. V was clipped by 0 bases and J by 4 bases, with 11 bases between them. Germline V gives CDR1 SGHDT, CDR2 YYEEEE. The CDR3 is CASSLVTDRNQPQHF. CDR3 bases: TGTGCCAGCAGCTTGGTCACAGATCGAAATCAGCCCCAGCATTTT.

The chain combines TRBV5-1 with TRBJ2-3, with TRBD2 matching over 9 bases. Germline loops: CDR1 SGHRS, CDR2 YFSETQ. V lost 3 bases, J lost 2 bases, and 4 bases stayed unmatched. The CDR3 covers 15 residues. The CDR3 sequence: CASSSAGGSTDTQYF. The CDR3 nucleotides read TGCGCCAGCAGCTCAGCGGGGGGTTCCACAGATACGCAGTATTTT.

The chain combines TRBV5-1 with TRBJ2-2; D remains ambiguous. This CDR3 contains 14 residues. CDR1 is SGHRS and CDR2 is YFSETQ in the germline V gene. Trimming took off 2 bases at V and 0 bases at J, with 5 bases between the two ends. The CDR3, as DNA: TGCGCCAGCAGCTTACCATCGAACACCGGGGAGCTGTTTTTT. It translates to CASSLPSNTGELFF.

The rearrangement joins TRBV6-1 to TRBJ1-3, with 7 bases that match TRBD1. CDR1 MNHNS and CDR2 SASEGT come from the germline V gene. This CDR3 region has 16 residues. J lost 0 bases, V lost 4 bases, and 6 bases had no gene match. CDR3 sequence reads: CASSVTGLSSGNTIYF. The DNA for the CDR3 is TGTGCCAGCAGTGTGACAGGGTTGTCCTCTGGAAACACCATATATTTT.

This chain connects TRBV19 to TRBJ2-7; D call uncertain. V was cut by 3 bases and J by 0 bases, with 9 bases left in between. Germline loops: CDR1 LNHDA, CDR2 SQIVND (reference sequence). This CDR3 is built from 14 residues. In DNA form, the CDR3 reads TGTGCCAGTAGTATTAGGTGGAACTCCTACGAGCAGTACTTC. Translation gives CASSIRWNSYEQYF.

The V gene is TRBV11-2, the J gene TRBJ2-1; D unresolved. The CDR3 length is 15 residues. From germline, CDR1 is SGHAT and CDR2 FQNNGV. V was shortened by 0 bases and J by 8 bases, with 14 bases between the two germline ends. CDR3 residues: CASSLELGFVDEQFF. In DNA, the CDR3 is TGTGCCAGCAGCTTAGAGCTCGGGTTTGTCGATGAGCAGTTCTTC.

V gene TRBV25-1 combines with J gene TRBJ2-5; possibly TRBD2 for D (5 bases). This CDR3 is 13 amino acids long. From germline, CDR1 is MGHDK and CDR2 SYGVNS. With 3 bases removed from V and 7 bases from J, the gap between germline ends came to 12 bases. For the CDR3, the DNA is TGTGCCAGCAGTGAGGGAGCTCGGGTGACCCAGTACTTC. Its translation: CASSEGARVTQYF.

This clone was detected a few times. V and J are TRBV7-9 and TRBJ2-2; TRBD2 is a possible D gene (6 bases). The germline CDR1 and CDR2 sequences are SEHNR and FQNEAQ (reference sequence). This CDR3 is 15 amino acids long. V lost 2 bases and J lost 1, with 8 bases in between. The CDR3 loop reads CASSLFGGNTGELFF. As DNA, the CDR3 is TGTGCCAGCAGCTTATTCGGGGGGAACACCGGGGAGCTGTTTTTT.

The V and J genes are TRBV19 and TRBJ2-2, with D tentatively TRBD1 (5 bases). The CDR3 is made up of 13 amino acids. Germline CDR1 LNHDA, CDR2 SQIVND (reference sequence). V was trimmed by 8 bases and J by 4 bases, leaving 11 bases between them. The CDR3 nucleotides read TGTGCCAGTCTGGGGCAGCGCACCGGGGAGCTGTTTTTT. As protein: CASLGQRTGELFF.

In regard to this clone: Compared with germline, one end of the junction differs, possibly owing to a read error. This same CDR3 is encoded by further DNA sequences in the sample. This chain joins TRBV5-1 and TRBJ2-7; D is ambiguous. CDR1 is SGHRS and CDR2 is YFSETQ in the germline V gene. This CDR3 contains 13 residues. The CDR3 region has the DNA TGCGCCAGCAGCTTAACAGTCTCCCACGAGCAGTACTTC. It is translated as CASSLTVSHEQYF.

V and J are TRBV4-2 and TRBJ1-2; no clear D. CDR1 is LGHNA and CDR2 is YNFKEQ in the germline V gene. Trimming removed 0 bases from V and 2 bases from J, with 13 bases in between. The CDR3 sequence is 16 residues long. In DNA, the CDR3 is TGTGCCAGCAGCCAAGAGGGAAGAGGGCGAAACTATGGCTACACCTTC. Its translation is CASSQEGRGRNYGYTF.

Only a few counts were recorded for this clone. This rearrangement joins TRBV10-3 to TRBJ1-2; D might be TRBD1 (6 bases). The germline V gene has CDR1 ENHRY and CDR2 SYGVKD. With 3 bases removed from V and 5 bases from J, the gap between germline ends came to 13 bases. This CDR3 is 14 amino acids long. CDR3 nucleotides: TGTGCCATCAGTGAAGGGGGGCGCGGGTATGGCTACACCTTC. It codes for CAISEGGRGYGYTF.

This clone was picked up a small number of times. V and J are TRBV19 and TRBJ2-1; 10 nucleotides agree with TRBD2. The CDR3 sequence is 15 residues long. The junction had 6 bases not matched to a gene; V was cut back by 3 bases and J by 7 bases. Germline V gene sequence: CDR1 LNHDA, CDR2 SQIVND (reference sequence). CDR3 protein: CASSIQAGGRNEQFF. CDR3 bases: TGTGCCAGTAGTATTCAAGCGGGAGGGAGGAATGAGCAGTTCTTC.

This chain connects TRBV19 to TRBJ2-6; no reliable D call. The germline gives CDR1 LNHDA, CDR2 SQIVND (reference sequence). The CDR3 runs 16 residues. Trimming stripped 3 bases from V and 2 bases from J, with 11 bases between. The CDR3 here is CASSIGWGTGANVLTF. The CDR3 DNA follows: TGTGCCAGTAGTATCGGATGGGGTACTGGGGCCAACGTCCTGACTTTC.

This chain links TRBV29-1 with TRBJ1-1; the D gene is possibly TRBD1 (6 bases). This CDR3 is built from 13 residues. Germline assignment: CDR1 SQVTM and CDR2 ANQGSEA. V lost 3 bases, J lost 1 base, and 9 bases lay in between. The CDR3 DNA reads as TGCAGCGTTGAGGGACACTCGAACACTGAAGCTTTCTTT. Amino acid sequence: CSVEGHSNTEAFF.

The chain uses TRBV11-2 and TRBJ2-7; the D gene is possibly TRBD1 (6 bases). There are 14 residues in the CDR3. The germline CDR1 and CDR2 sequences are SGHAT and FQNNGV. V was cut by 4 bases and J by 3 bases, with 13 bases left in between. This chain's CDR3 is CASSSGQRYYEQYF. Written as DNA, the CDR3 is TGTGCCAGCAGCTCCGGACAGAGATACTACGAGCAGTACTTC. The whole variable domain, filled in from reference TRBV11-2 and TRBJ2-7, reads EAGVAQSPRYKIIEKRQSVAFWCNPISGHATLYWYQQILGQGPKLLIQFQNNGVVDDSQLPKDRFSAERLKGVDSTLKIQPAKLEDSAVYLCASSSGQRYYEQYFGPGTRLTVT.

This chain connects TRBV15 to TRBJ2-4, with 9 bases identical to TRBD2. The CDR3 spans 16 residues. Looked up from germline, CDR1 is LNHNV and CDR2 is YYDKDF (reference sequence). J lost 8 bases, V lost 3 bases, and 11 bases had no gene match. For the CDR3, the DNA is TGTGCCACCAGCAGGGGCGGTGGCGGGAGGGGGTACATTCAGTACTTC. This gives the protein CATSRGGGGRGYIQYF.

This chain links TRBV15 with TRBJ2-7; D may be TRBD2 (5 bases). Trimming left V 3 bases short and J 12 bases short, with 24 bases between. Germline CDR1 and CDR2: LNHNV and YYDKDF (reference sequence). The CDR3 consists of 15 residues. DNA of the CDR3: TGTGCCACCAGCAGCAACCGGGCCCTAGCTACGATGAGGTACTTC. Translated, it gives CATSSNRALATMRYF.

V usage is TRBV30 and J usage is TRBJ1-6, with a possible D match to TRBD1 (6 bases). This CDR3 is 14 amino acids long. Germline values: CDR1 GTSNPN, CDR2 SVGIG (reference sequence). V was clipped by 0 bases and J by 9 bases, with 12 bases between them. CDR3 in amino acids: CAWSVRGYGSPLHF. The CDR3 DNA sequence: TGTGCCTGGAGTGTCAGGGGCTATGGTTCACCCCTCCACTTT.

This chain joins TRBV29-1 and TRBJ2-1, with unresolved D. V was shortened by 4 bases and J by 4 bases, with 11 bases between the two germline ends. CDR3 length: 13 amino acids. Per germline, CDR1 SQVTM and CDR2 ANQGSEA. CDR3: CSVGSFLYNEQFF. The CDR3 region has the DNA TGCAGCGTTGGATCGTTCCTTTACAATGAGCAGTTCTTC.

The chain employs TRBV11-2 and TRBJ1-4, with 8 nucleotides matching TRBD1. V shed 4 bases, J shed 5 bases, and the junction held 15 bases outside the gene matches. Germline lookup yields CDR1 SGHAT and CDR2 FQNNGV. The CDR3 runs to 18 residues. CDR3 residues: CASSWAGTGNRQNEKLFF. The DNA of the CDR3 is TGTGCCAGCAGCTGGGCCGGGACAGGCAACCGCCAAAATGAAAAACTGTTTTTT.

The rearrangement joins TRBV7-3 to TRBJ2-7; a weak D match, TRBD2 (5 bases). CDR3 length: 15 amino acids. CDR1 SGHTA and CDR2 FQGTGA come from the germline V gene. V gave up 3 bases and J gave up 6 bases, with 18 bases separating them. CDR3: CASSFSPGSMFEQYF. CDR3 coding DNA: TGTGCCAGCAGCTTCTCACCGGGATCTATGTTCGAGCAGTACTTC.